This passage covers 26 T cell receptor beta chains from one sample sequenced in a study of beta chain features in type 1 diabetes. Study-wide points: All four CD4+ subsets of Type 1 diabetes patients contained TCRB CDR3s that were moderately but significantly shorter.

The study reverse transcribed the entire isolated RNA, so it sequenced expressed TCRB transcripts. The method was immunoSEQ multiplex PCR; TCRdb's version includes in-frame clones alone and lacks a portion of them. Here the sample spans just under 150,000 clones, about an eighth being singletons. These receptors have no identified antigens. The sequencing sample was made of central memory CD4+ T cells from blood. These receptors were obtained from a man between 18 and 35 years old with type 1 diabetes.

Turning to this clone: Other DNA variants within this sample encode the same CDR3. This chain joins TRBV18 and TRBJ2-3, with D unclear. Germline values: CDR1 KGHSH, CDR2 LQKENI. This CDR3 comprises 13 residues. V lost 0 bases to trimming and J lost 3 bases, with 4 bases between them. CDR3 loop: CASSPPVTDTQYF. The DNA of the CDR3 is TGTGCCAGCTCACCACCCGTTACAGATACGCAGTATTTT.

In this sample, this clone turned up a few times. The chain employs TRBV5-1 and TRBJ2-3; 9 nucleotides align to TRBD1. Trimming removed 2 bases from V and 3 bases from J; junction bases left unmatched: 1. Germline assignment: CDR1 SGHRS and CDR2 YFSETQ. There are 14 residues in the CDR3. The CDR3 coding sequence is TGCGCCAGCAGCTTACAGGGGGCAACAGATACGCAGTATTTT. It translates to CASSLQGATDTQYF.

The chain has TRBV6-1 and TRBJ2-1; D not certain. The CDR3 has 12 amino acids. Germline V gives CDR1 MNHNS, CDR2 SASEGT. Between the trimmed V and J ends, which lost 11 bases and 5 bases, there was a span of 13 bases. CDR3 DNA sequence: TGTGCCGCGTTACGACTTGACAATGAGCAGTTCTTC. Amino acids: CAALRLDNEQFF.

In its sample, this clone was seen many times. This chain connects TRBV5-1 to TRBJ2-7; D is uncertain. Germline V gene lookup returns CDR1 SGHRS and CDR2 YFSETQ. The CDR3 runs to 13 residues. V gave up 0 bases and J gave up 2 bases, with 6 bases separating them. The CDR3 here is CASSLAQTYEQYF. The CDR3 DNA sequence: TGCGCCAGCAGCTTGGCACAGACCTACGAGCAGTACTTC.

This clone was found many times. The gene calls are TRBV6-5 and TRBJ1-5, with D possibly matching TRBD1 (5 bases). The CDR3 loop spans 15 amino acids. Trimming took off 6 bases at V and 1 base at J, with 13 bases between the two ends. Germline V gene data show CDR1 as MNHEY and CDR2 as SVGAGI. CDR3 nucleotides: TGTGCCAGCAGACCTCAGGGAATGAGCAATCAGCCCCAGCATTTT. Amino acids: CASRPQGMSNQPQHF.

This clone was seen a few times. The rearrangement links TRBV5-1 to TRBJ2-5; D is ambiguous. Trimming took 2 bases from V and 3 from J, leaving 5 bases between them. Germline V gene lookup returns CDR1 SGHRS and CDR2 YFSETQ. The CDR3 sequence is 12 residues long. CDR3 nucleotide sequence: TGCGCCAGCAGCTTTTACGAAGAGACCCAGTACTTC. Protein product: CASSFYEETQYF.

This clone was seen only a few times. This chain uses TRBV6-1 with TRBJ1-2; D is ambiguous. This CDR3 is 14 amino acids long. Germline V lookup: CDR1 MNHNS, CDR2 SASEGT. V was shortened by 7 bases and J by 4 bases, with 16 bases between the two germline ends. The chain's CDR3 is CASMGGDRGYGYTF. The CDR3 coding sequence is TGTGCCAGCATGGGAGGAGATCGGGGCTATGGCTACACCTTC.

The table lists this clone with a few counts. The J gene is TRBJ1-5, the V gene TRBV10-3; D is perhaps TRBD1 (6 bases). This CDR3 spans 15 amino acids. Germline values: CDR1 ENHRY, CDR2 SYGVKD. Between the trimmed V and J ends, which lost 0 bases and 4 bases, there was a span of 10 bases. This chain's CDR3 is CAISESGQGNQPQHF. DNA for the CDR3: TGTGCCATCAGTGAGTCGGGGCAGGGGAATCAGCCCCAGCATTTT.

This clone was seen only a few times. The rearrangement links TRBV10-3 to TRBJ2-5, with D perhaps matching TRBD2 (6 bases). Germline CDR1 reads ENHRY; CDR2 reads SYGVKD. Trimming pared 3 bases from V and 3 bases from J, leaving 11 bases between. This CDR3 comprises 14 residues. DNA for the CDR3: TGTGCCATCAGTGATCACGGCGGGGAAGAGACCCAGTACTTC. Amino acids: CAISDHGGEETQYF.

This clone was counted a few times. This chain links TRBV29-1 with TRBJ2-3, with D possibly TRBD2 on 6 matching bases. The CDR3 consists of 13 residues. Germline-derived CDR1 and CDR2 are SQVTM and ANQGSEA. The V end was cut by 8 bases, the J end by 4 bases, with 16 bases between. CDR3 DNA sequence: TGCAGCACGATAGTCCCGGGGGCAGATACGCAGTATTTT. Translated, it gives CSTIVPGADTQYF.

The table lists this clone with a few counts. The chain carries TRBV5-1 and TRBJ2-1; 12 bases agree with TRBD2. Germline V gene sequence: CDR1 SGHRS, CDR2 YFSETQ. This CDR3 is 21 amino acids long. V was pared by 0 bases and J by 0 bases, with 13 bases of the junction left unmatched. In DNA, the CDR3 is TGCGCCAGCAGCTTGGTAACTAGCGGGGGGTTACCTGCTGCCTCCTACAATGAGCAGTTCTTC. Residues: CASSLVTSGGLPAASYNEQFF.

This clone was recorded a few times. The rearrangement uses TRBV7-3 and TRBJ1-5; D not resolved. The length of the CDR3 is 15 residues. The germline V and J ends were trimmed by 0 bases and 7 bases, with 13 bases remaining between them. Germline V lookup: CDR1 SGHTA, CDR2 FQGTGA. CDR3: CASSLTGGVGQPQHF. The CDR3 DNA reads as TGTGCCAGCAGCTTAACAGGCGGTGTAGGCCAGCCCCAGCATTTT. Variable domain in full (rest from reference TRBV7-3 and TRBJ1-5): GAGVSQTPSNKVTEKGKYVELRCDPISGHTALYWYRQSLGQGPEFLIYFQGTGAADDSGLPNDRFFAVRPEGSVSTLKIQRTERGDSAVYLCASSLTGGVGQPQHFGDGTRLSIL.

This clone was detected only a few times. The chain employs TRBV13 and TRBJ2-1; 8 bases match TRBD1. Germline values: CDR1 PRHDT, CDR2 FYEKMQ (reference sequence). The V gene end was trimmed by 9 bases and the J gene end by 3 bases; junction bases not matched to a gene: 7. The CDR3 is 14 residues long. CDR3 in amino acids: CASAETGVYNEQFF. In nucleotides, the CDR3 is TGTGCCAGTGCCGAGACAGGGGTCTACAATGAGCAGTTCTTC.

This clone appeared a few times. J is TRBJ2-3 and V is TRBV7-9; TRBD1 matches 9 bases. The CDR3 has 19 amino acids. V gave up 1 base and J gave up 0 bases; unmatched junction bases: 11. Germline loops: CDR1 SEHNR, CDR2 FQNEAQ (reference sequence). DNA of the CDR3: TGTGCCAGCAGCTTAGGCTTGGACAGGGGCGACAAGAGCACAGATACGCAGTATTTT. This codes for CASSLGLDRGDKSTDTQYF.

The sample holds a few counts of this clone. V and J are TRBV7-9 and TRBJ1-4, with a possible D match to TRBD1 (6 bases). Germline CDR1 and CDR2: SEHNR and FQNEAQ (reference sequence). Trimming removed 1 base from V and 7 bases from J, with 10 bases in between. This CDR3 comprises 14 residues. CDR3 sequence reads: CASSLGAGAEKLFF. CDR3 DNA sequence: TGTGCCAGCAGCTTAGGAGCAGGGGCTGAAAAACTGTTTTTT.

This clone was seen at least ten times. V gene TRBV30 combines with J gene TRBJ2-1, with D hard to call. Trimming cost V 1 base and J 0 bases, with 13 bases left between them. The V gene's germline CDR1 is GTSNPN and CDR2 SVGIG (reference sequence). This CDR3 spans 16 amino acids. CDR3 region: CAWSGGLVSSYNEQFF. For the CDR3, the DNA is TGTGCCTGGAGTGGCGGCCTTGTTAGCTCCTACAATGAGCAGTTCTTC.

V and J are TRBV19 and TRBJ2-7, with D perhaps matching TRBD1 (6 bases). The length of the CDR3 is 14 residues. The germline gives CDR1 LNHDA, CDR2 SQIVND (reference sequence). Trimming cost V 5 bases and J 0 bases, with 11 bases left between them. CDR3 in amino acids: CASSRQASSYEQYF. The CDR3 nucleotides are TGTGCCAGTAGTCGACAGGCGAGCTCCTACGAGCAGTACTTC.

This clone was seen at least ten times. The V call is TRBV28, the J call TRBJ1-1; D gene uncertain. Trimming took 11 bases from V and 1 from J, leaving 5 bases between them. The germline gives CDR1 MDHEN, CDR2 SYDVKM. CDR3 length: 10 amino acids. CDR3 DNA sequence: TGTGCCCATCGGAACACTGAAGCTTTCTTT. Translating gives CAHRNTEAFF.

This chain uses TRBV25-1 with TRBJ2-7; D could derive from TRBD1 or TRBD2 (5 bases each). The CDR3 is 14 residues long. The germline CDR1 and CDR2 sequences are MGHDK and SYGVNS. Trimming took off 4 bases at V and 0 bases at J, with 10 bases between the two ends. CDR3 sequence: CASSGDVSSYEQYF. For the CDR3, the DNA is TGTGCCAGCAGTGGGGACGTAAGCTCCTACGAGCAGTACTTC.

This clone was seen only a few times. The CDR3 DNA sequence: TGCAGCGGTCAGGGACAGGGGGGGAACTACGAGCAGTACTTC. It specifies CSGQGQGGNYEQYF. The genes are TRBV29-1 and TRBJ2-7; 11 bases map to TRBD1. This CDR3 contains 14 residues. Unmatched junction bases numbered 8, after V lost 7 bases and J lost 3 bases. CDR1 is SQVTM, CDR2 ANQGSEA, per germline.

V and J are TRBV6-5 and TRBJ2-1; 8 bases match TRBD2. Trimming at V came to 7 bases and at J to 4 bases, leaving 6 bases not matched to a gene. CDR3 length: 14 residues. Germline CDR1 reads MNHEY; CDR2 reads SVGAGI. CDR3 residues: CASKGAGGYNEQFF. The CDR3 DNA sequence: TGTGCCAGCAAGGGTGCGGGAGGATACAATGAGCAGTTCTTC.

The chain uses TRBV18 and TRBJ1-1, with D possibly matching TRBD1 (5 bases). Germline loops: CDR1 KGHSH, CDR2 LQKENI. The CDR3 runs 15 residues. V was clipped by 2 bases and J by 0 bases, with 10 bases between them. This CDR3 is CASSPLGLMNTEAFF. CDR3 coding DNA: TGTGCCAGCTCACCATTGGGACTCATGAACACTGAAGCTTTCTTT.

The table lists this clone with a few counts. The rearrangement uses TRBV4-2 and TRBJ2-5, with D perhaps matching TRBD2 (6 bases). Deletions cut 0 bases from V and 5 bases from J, with 13 bases between. CDR3 length: 15 amino acids. Germline V gives CDR1 LGHNA, CDR2 YNFKEQ. The CDR3 DNA follows: TGTGCCAGCAGCCAAGATTCGCAGGGAGGCGAGACCCAGTACTTC. This sequence encodes CASSQDSQGGETQYF.

The rearrangement uses TRBV5-8 and TRBJ2-1; D gene unclear. The CDR3 runs 18 residues. Germline V lookup: CDR1 SGHTS, CDR2 YDEGEE. Trimming took 3 bases from V and 5 from J, leaving 24 bases between them. The CDR3 loop is CASSSPEIGWYGNNEQFF. In nucleotides, the CDR3 is TGTGCCAGCAGCTCCCCGGAGATAGGGTGGTATGGCAACAATGAGCAGTTCTTC.

The rearrangement links TRBV11-3 to TRBJ2-5, with 11 positions matching TRBD2. Germline CDR1 reads SGHNT; CDR2 reads YENEEA. The CDR3 is 15 residues long. V dropped 5 bases and J dropped 2; count of bases not matched to a gene: 4. CDR3 in amino acids: CASSATSGEQETQYF. DNA for the CDR3: TGTGCCAGCAGCGCGACTAGCGGGGAACAAGAGACCCAGTACTTC.

This clone was observed a few times. The chain has TRBV30 and TRBJ1-1; D gene unclear. The CDR3 extends over 13 amino acids. Between the trimmed V and J ends, which lost 1 base and 6 bases, there was a span of 12 bases. Per the germline V gene, CDR1 is GTSNPN and CDR2 is SVGIG (reference sequence). The chain's CDR3 is CAWSGGYWAEAFF. The DNA for the CDR3 is TGTGCCTGGAGTGGAGGCTACTGGGCTGAAGCTTTCTTT.